This T cell receptor (beta chain) was identified during a study of blood T cells in healthy people across ages. Study outcomes and limitations: The study could not conclusively compare naive and antigen-experienced cells, given its unsorted PBMCs.

Then a second PCR, running about 7 to 11 cycles, was carried out with a sample-barcoded 5' primer and a J-beta primer mix. TCRdb passed the 5' RACE reads through MiXCR, listing each CDR3 protein once. The sample has some 900,000 distinct CDR3 sequences; under 35% are singletons. Turning to this clonotype: Its antigen remains unidentified.

The CDR3 sequence is 15 residues long. Germline trimming cut 7 bases from V and 4 bases from J; bases unmatched to any gene: 9. The germline CDR1 and CDR2 sequences are SEHNR and FQNEAQ (reference sequence). In terms of origin and age, donors were healthy Caucasian individuals from Russia aged about 6 to 90. This sequence was found in a woman at least 80 years old in good health. The chain employs TRBV7-9 and TRBJ2-3, with 9 bases fitting TRBD1. The sequenced material came from blood. CDR3 loop: CASNSWTGDPDTQYF. The CDR3, as DNA: TGTGCCAGCAACTCTTGGACAGGGGATCCAGATACGCAGTATTTT.